This TCR beta chain was captured in a study of naive and memory T cell subsets. Four PCR rounds used nested alpha and beta constant region primers plus the SP2 primer. TCRdb recomputed calls from the UMI-ligation and nested PCR reads with MiXCR, one row per CDR3 protein. The sample consists of more than 25,000 distinct CDR3 sequences, 5.2% of them appearing once. The library had UMIs added by 3' ligation of an oligonucleotide to TCR cDNA. Adult healthy volunteers gave 2.5 ml peripheral blood for whole-blood RNA. Reverse transcription used DNase-treated unsorted total RNA, aiming for about 1 to 1,100 ng. This clonotype is medium-sized within its sample. Per the germline V gene, CDR1 is SQVTM and CDR2 is ANQGSEA. The CDR3 contains 15 residues. V lost 4 bases, J lost 4 bases, and 12 bases stayed unmatched.

Sequencing was done on a sample of blood. The receptor's source is an adult in good health. V is TRBV29-1 and J is TRBJ2-5; 7 bases match TRBD1. The CDR3 sequence is CSVVFRQGWSETQYF. The DNA for the CDR3 is TGCAGCGTTGTATTTCGACAGGGATGGTCAGAGACCCAGTACTTC.